The present entry profiles one T cell receptor (beta chain) with its context. Its antigen is as yet unknown. This may stem from a read error, because a much larger clone lies one nucleotide away. These data belong to a study of tumor and adjacent non-tumor tissue in lung cancer. Study summary: There were some 11 adenocarcinoma, a couple of squamous cell carcinoma and 1 small cell lung cancer cases.

The template was RNA from unsorted bulk tissue. Distant lung tissue was collected more than 3 cm away from the tumor edge. Points from the study as a whole: Top 100 clones took a larger repertoire share in normal lung. Patients with more diverse tumor TCRs had worse survival.

Three rounds of nested PCR, following a modified ARM-PCR protocol, produced the TCRbeta library. TCRdb passed the multiplex PCR reads through MiXCR, listing each CDR3 protein once. The sample records 65,000 to 75,000 distinct CDR3 sequences, 76% being singletons. The sample comprised distant non-tumor lung tissue. This TCR was sampled from a man aged 55-75 years with non-small cell lung cancer.

The CDR3 loop reads CASSFGTSGRLDTQHF. The CDR3 coding sequence is TGTGCCAGCAGTTTCGGGACTAGCGGGAGGCTGGATACGCAGCATTTT. The chain links TRBV28 to TRBJ2-3, with a weak D call TRBD1 (5 bases). TRBJ1-5 explains the end of the DNA better; the J call may be wrong. CDR1 MDHEN and CDR2 SYDVKM come from the germline V gene. This CDR3 is built from 16 residues.